What follows are 23 T cell receptor beta chains derived from one specimen sequenced in a study of blood T cell repertoires in COVID-19. Assay used: immunoSEQ multiplex PCR; TCRdb lists only in-frame clones, some missing. Of around 90,000 clones in the sample, around 94% were seen once. Specimen: peripheral blood. Receptors originate from a woman aged 55-70 years with active COVID-19.

The chain joins TRBV5-1 to TRBJ1-6, with 8 bases identical to TRBD1. This CDR3 has 14 amino acids. Germline CDR1 SGHRS, CDR2 YFSETQ. Unmatched junction bases numbered 5, after V lost 3 bases and J lost 9 bases. CDR3 in DNA: TGCGCCAGCAGCTCCGGGACAGGTGGTTCACCCCTCCACTTT. Its translation: CASSSGTGGSPLHF.

The chain couples TRBV24-1 to TRBJ2-3; TRBD2 matches 10 bases. V gave up 3 bases and J gave up 6 bases; unmatched junction bases: 8. From germline, CDR1 is KGHDR and CDR2 SFDVKD. CDR3 length equals 16 residues. CDR3 amino acids: CATSDAGTSDLDTQYF. The DNA for the CDR3 is TGTGCCACCAGTGATGCCGGGACTAGCGATCTTGATACGCAGTATTTT.

CDR3 amino acids: CASSSSGGAKADTQYF. The CDR3 nucleotides are TGTGCCAGCAGCTCGAGCGGGGGGGCAAAGGCAGATACGCAGTATTTT. The chain couples TRBV7-8 to TRBJ2-3, with 10 bases lining up with TRBD2. The J segment lost 4 bases and the V segment lost 4 bases, leaving 8 bases of the junction unmatched. Germline CDR1 SGHVS, CDR2 FQNEAQ. The CDR3 length is 16 residues.

The chain couples TRBV19 to TRBJ1-5; 7 bases map to TRBD1. The CDR3 covers 15 residues. The V gene end was trimmed by 3 bases and the J gene end by 0 bases; junction bases not matched to a gene: 2. Germline V lookup: CDR1 LNHDA, CDR2 SQIVND (reference sequence). This CDR3 reads CASSMTGYSNQPQHF. CDR3 DNA: TGTGCCAGTAGTATGACAGGGTATAGCAATCAGCCCCAGCATTTT.

The J gene is TRBJ1-5, the V gene TRBV19, with TRBD1 matching 8 bases. CDR1 is LNHDA and CDR2 is SQIVND in the germline V gene (reference sequence). The CDR3 is 17 amino acids. The trim removed 6 bases at V and 0 bases at J, leaving 10 bases unmatched. CDR3 DNA sequence: TGTGCCAGTAGGGACAGGGTGAGCTTTTATAGCAATCAGCCCCAGCATTTT. Translation gives CASRDRVSFYSNQPQHF.

The chain is built from TRBV28 and TRBJ1-1, with TRBD1 identical over 9 bases. Germline lookup yields CDR1 MDHEN and CDR2 SYDVKM. The trim removed 5 bases at V and 8 bases at J, leaving 6 bases unmatched. The CDR3 is 13 amino acids. Here the CDR3 reads CASSPQGTGEAFF. CDR3 nucleotides: TGTGCCAGCAGTCCCCAAGGGACAGGGGAAGCTTTCTTT.

The CDR3 here is CASGYDLRTTEAFF. For the CDR3, the DNA is TGTGCCAGCGGATATGACTTACGAACAACTGAAGCTTTCTTT. The chain carries TRBV27 and TRBJ1-1, with D unresolved. The CDR3 sequence is 14 residues long. V lost 8 bases to trimming and J lost 5 bases, with 18 bases between them. Germline V CDR1 and CDR2: MNHEY, SMNVEV (reference sequence).

The chain combines TRBV5-1 with TRBJ2-7; TRBD2 is a possible D gene (5 bases). Germline V lookup: CDR1 SGHRS, CDR2 YFSETQ. V shed 3 bases and J shed 2 bases, with 12 bases lying between them. CDR3 length: 14 amino acids. CDR3 sequence (DNA): TGCGCCAGCAGCTCCAGCGGAGGAACCTACGAGCAGTACTTC. It yields the protein CASSSSGGTYEQYF.

The J gene is TRBJ2-7, the V gene TRBV28, with 14 nucleotides matching TRBD2. The CDR3 is 16 residues long. V was clipped by 5 bases and J by 5 bases; unmatched bases: 8. Germline CDR1 is MDHEN and CDR2 is SYDVKM. The CDR3 bases are TGTGCCAGCAGTCCCCGGGGACTAGCGGGAGTTAACGAGCAGTACTTC. It yields the protein CASSPRGLAGVNEQYF.

This clone was seen more than once but under ten times. The CDR3 DNA reads TGTGCCAGCAGCTTAGGTGGGCTAGCGGGAGGAGGAGGCTACGAGCAGTACTTC. Amino acid sequence: CASSLGGLAGGGGYEQYF. This chain links TRBV7-9 with TRBJ2-7; 11 bases fit TRBD2. This CDR3 spans 18 amino acids. V was pared by 1 base and J by 3 bases, with 11 bases of the junction left unmatched. Germline V lookup: CDR1 SEHNR, CDR2 FQNEAQ (reference sequence).

The chain recombines TRBV18 with TRBJ2-7, with 9 bases lining up with TRBD2. V was pared by 3 bases and J by 10 bases, with 7 bases of the junction left unmatched. CDR1 KGHSH and CDR2 LQKENI come from the germline V gene. The CDR3 covers 13 residues. Written as DNA, the CDR3 is TGTGCCAGCTCACCTGGCGCTAGCGGGGCACAGTACTTC. Its protein product is CASSPGASGAQYF.

The rearrangement joins TRBV28 to TRBJ2-1, with D perhaps matching TRBD2 (6 bases). Germline lookup yields CDR1 MDHEN and CDR2 SYDVKM. CDR3 length: 15 amino acids. Trimming left V 3 bases short and J 4 bases short, with 13 bases between. CDR3 DNA: TGTGCCAGCAGTTTGTCCGGACTAATATACAATGAGCAGTTCTTC. Protein product: CASSLSGLIYNEQFF.

CDR3 coding DNA: TGCGCCAGCAGCATGCAAACAGGGGGCAATTTTGGCTACACCTTC. Amino acid sequence: CASSMQTGGNFGYTF. The chain recombines TRBV5-1 with TRBJ1-2; 9 bases fit TRBD1. Germline V gene data show CDR1 as SGHRS and CDR2 as YFSETQ. The CDR3 length is 15 residues. Unmatched junction bases numbered 11, after V lost 4 bases and J lost 7 bases.

This chain joins TRBV7-2 and TRBJ1-1; 10 bases are shared with TRBD1. The V gene's germline CDR1 is SGHTA and CDR2 FQGNSA. Trimming took 5 bases from V and 4 from J; bases not matched to a gene: 7. The CDR3 is 15 amino acids. Here the CDR3 reads CASSGRDRGSTEAFF. The DNA for the CDR3 is TGTGCCAGCAGCGGCCGGGACAGGGGATCCACTGAAGCTTTCTTT. The whole variable domain, remainder taken from reference TRBV7-2 and TRBJ1-1, is GAGVSQSPSNKVTEKGKDVELRCDPISGHTALYWYRQSLGQGLEFLIYFQGNSAPDKSGLPSDRFSAERTGGSVSTLTIQRTQQEDSAVYLCASSGRDRGSTEAFFGQGTRLTVV.

The rearrangement uses TRBV27 and TRBJ2-5; 12 positions agree with TRBD2. The V gene's germline CDR1 is MNHEY and CDR2 SMNVEV (reference sequence). The CDR3 contains 15 residues. J gave up 5 bases and V 8 bases, and 9 bases lay outside the gene matches. The CDR3 nucleotides read TGTGCCAGCCAGAGAACTAGCGGGGGGCGTGAGACCCAGTACTTC. Protein: CASQRTSGGRETQYF.

This chain links TRBV5-1 with TRBJ2-5; D gene unclear. The germline V gene encodes CDR1 SGHRS and CDR2 YFSETQ. V dropped 0 bases and J dropped 4 bases, with 10 bases sitting between them. CDR3 length equals 14 residues. This chain's CDR3 is CASSLAGAGETQYF. CDR3 coding DNA: TGCGCCAGCAGCTTGGCGGGTGCTGGAGAGACCCAGTACTTC.

The gene calls are TRBV4-1 and TRBJ2-6, with unresolved D. Trimming pared 0 bases from V and 2 bases from J, leaving 5 bases between. CDR1 is MGHRA and CDR2 is YSYEKL in the germline V gene. The CDR3 extends over 15 amino acids. This CDR3 reads CASSQDQTGANVLTF. CDR3 DNA: TGCGCCAGCAGCCAAGATCAGACTGGGGCCAACGTCCTGACTTTC.

V gene TRBV2 combines with J gene TRBJ2-5; D possibly corresponds to TRBD1 (6 bases). The CDR3 is 13 amino acids. Germline-derived CDR1 and CDR2 are SNHLY and FYNNEI. V shed 7 bases and J shed 3 bases, with 12 bases lying between them. CDR3 sequence: CASTQNREETQYF. CDR3 DNA: TGTGCCAGCACCCAAAACAGGGAAGAGACCCAGTACTTC.

The rearrangement links TRBV19 to TRBJ2-3; no definite D call. The CDR3 is 15 amino acids. V was pared by 3 bases and J by 2 bases, with 12 bases between. Germline V gene lookup returns CDR1 LNHDA and CDR2 SQIVND (reference sequence). CDR3 in amino acids: CASSIGQAYTDTQYF. CDR3 coding DNA: TGTGCCAGTAGTATTGGGCAGGCGTACACAGATACGCAGTATTTT.

The V gene is TRBV19, the J gene TRBJ1-6, with TRBD1 identical over 7 bases. Germline CDR1 reads LNHDA; CDR2 reads SQIVND (reference sequence). The CDR3 covers 14 residues. After removal of 8 bases from V and 4 bases from J, the junction contained 5 bases not matched to a gene. The chain's CDR3 is CASRQGLYNSPLHF. The DNA of the CDR3 is TGTGCCAGTCGACAGGGTCTTTATAATTCACCCCTCCACTTT. Using reference TRBV19 and TRBJ1-6 for the parts outside the CDR3, the full variable domain is DGGITQSPKYLFRKEGQNVTLSCEQNLNHDAMYWYRQDPGQGLRLIYYSQIVNDFQKGDIAEGYSVSREKKESFPLTVTSAQKNPTAFYLCASRQGLYNSPLHFGNGTRLTVT.

The CDR3 DNA follows: TGTGCCAGCAGCGACCCCCAGTGGTCAAGGGACAGGGGGCCGGCTACTGAAGCTTTCTTT. It yields the protein CASSDPQWSRDRGPATEAFF. The chain is built from TRBV9 and TRBJ1-1; TRBD1 matches at 12 bases. CDR1 is SGDLS and CDR2 is YYNGEE in the germline V gene. The CDR3 is 20 residues long. After removal of 3 bases from V and 5 bases from J, the junction contained 20 bases not matched to a gene.

The V gene is TRBV28, the J gene TRBJ2-2; 7 nucleotides match TRBD1. J gave up 6 bases and V 6 bases, and 7 bases lay outside the gene matches. The CDR3 sequence is 14 residues long. Germline CDR1 and CDR2: MDHEN and SYDVKM. The CDR3 region is CASSSDRESGELFF. CDR3 nucleotide sequence: TGTGCCAGCAGCTCTGACAGGGAGTCCGGGGAGCTGTTTTTT.

This sequence joins TRBV19 and TRBJ2-3; 10 bases are shared with TRBD2. This CDR3 is 17 amino acids long. Germline V gene data show CDR1 as LNHDA and CDR2 as SQIVND (reference sequence). V gave up 4 bases and J gave up 3 bases; unmatched junction bases: 10. Here the CDR3 reads CASSRGASGSPTDTQYF. The CDR3 region has the DNA TGTGCCAGTAGTAGAGGCGCTAGCGGGAGCCCGACAGATACGCAGTATTTT.